Below are 32 T cell receptor beta chains sequenced from a single sample in a study of T cells after yellow fever vaccination. TCRdb independently ran MiXCR on the 5' RACE reads; one entry per CDR3 protein. The sample has about 550,000 distinct CDR3 sequences, roughly 21% seen once; the top ten hold over 11%. This sample comprised PBMCs, obtained 15 days after the yellow fever booster vaccination. Receptors originate from a man aged 25 to 40 who received the YFV17D yellow fever vaccine.

The chain has TRBV7-3 and TRBJ2-3; D may be TRBD1 (6 bases). The CDR3 extends over 15 amino acids. Germline V lookup: CDR1 SGHTA, CDR2 FQGTGA. The V and J ends lost 5 bases and 0 bases respectively, with 12 bases between them. The CDR3 protein is CASSVDRDSTDTQYF. Written as DNA, the CDR3 is TGTGCCAGCAGCGTGGACAGAGACAGCACAGATACGCAGTATTTT.

V and J are TRBV20-1 and TRBJ2-7; TRBD2 matches at 9 bases. CDR1 DFQATT and CDR2 SNEGSKA come from the germline V gene (reference sequence). The CDR3 spans 13 residues. J was trimmed by 3 bases and V by 6 bases; bases with no gene match: 6. The CDR3: CSASLSGSYEQYF. Written as DNA, the CDR3 is TGCAGTGCCTCCCTTAGCGGGAGCTACGAGCAGTACTTC.

This clonotype was detected a few times. The rearrangement uses TRBV28 and TRBJ2-3; D is unresolved. The CDR3 totals 15 residues. Trimming took off 4 bases at V and 1 base at J, with 12 bases between the two ends. CDR1 and CDR2 (germline): MDHEN, SYDVKM. CDR3 DNA sequence: TGTGCCAGCAGTTCTCCGTTTGAGGGCACAGATACGCAGTATTTT. Translation gives CASSSPFEGTDTQYF. The full variable domain, rest sourced from reference TRBV28 and TRBJ2-3, is DVKVTQSSRYLVKRTGEKVFLECVQDMDHENMFWYRQDPGLGLRLIYFSYDVKMKEKGDIPEGYSVSREKKERFSLILESASTNQTSMYLCASSSPFEGTDTQYFGPGTRLTVL.

The V call is TRBV5-4, the J call TRBJ2-3, with 8 bases lining up with TRBD2. J was trimmed by 4 bases and V by 3 bases; bases with no gene match: 7. CDR3 length equals 15 residues. Germline CDR1 SGHNT, CDR2 YYREEE (reference sequence). CDR3 sequence: CASSSGGTRPDTQYF. Here the CDR3 DNA reads TGTGCCAGCAGCTCGGGCGGGACTAGACCAGATACGCAGTATTTT.

This clonotype was seen more than once but under ten times. The rearrangement links TRBV7-2 to TRBJ2-2, with D maybe TRBD1 (5 bases). Germline V gives CDR1 SGHTA, CDR2 FQGNSA. The V gene lost 8 bases and the J gene lost 4 bases, with 11 bases spanning the gap. This CDR3 is built from 13 residues. CDR3 sequence: CASRPTATGELFF. The CDR3, as DNA: TGTGCCAGCCGCCCGACAGCCACCGGGGAGCTGTTTTTT.

This clonotype was detected only a few times. The rearrangement joins TRBV29-1 to TRBJ2-1; 9 nucleotides align to TRBD2. The CDR3 has 13 residues. After removal of 6 bases from V and 8 bases from J, the junction contained 8 bases not matched to a gene. Germline assignment: CDR1 SQVTM and CDR2 ANQGSEA. The CDR3 sequence is CSVWAGGPYEQFF. DNA for the CDR3: TGCAGCGTCTGGGCGGGAGGGCCTTATGAGCAGTTCTTC.

This CDR3 reads CASSPLAGGPGEQYF. The CDR3 DNA sequence: TGTGCCAGCAGTCCCCTGGCGGGAGGGCCGGGTGAGCAGTACTTC. This chain connects TRBV28 to TRBJ2-7; 9 nucleotides agree with TRBD2. CDR1 and CDR2 (germline): MDHEN, SYDVKM. Trimming took 5 bases from V and 7 from J; bases not matched to a gene: 12. The CDR3 is 15 residues long.

This clonotype was observed a few times. The V and J genes are TRBV5-1 and TRBJ2-3, with 7 bases fitting TRBD1. This CDR3 has 16 residues. V shed 0 bases, J shed 0 bases, and the junction held 4 bases outside the gene matches. CDR1 SGHRS and CDR2 YFSETQ come from the germline V gene. The chain's CDR3 is CASSLEGTVSTDTQYF. The DNA of the CDR3 is TGCGCCAGCAGCTTGGAAGGGACAGTAAGCACAGATACGCAGTATTTT.

The genes are TRBV11-2 and TRBJ2-2; 10 bases match TRBD2. J was trimmed by 4 bases and V by 1 base; bases with no gene match: 6. CDR1 is SGHAT, CDR2 FQNNGV, per germline. This CDR3 has 17 residues. CDR3 bases: TGTGCCAGCAGCTTAGGTTGGCTAGCGGGAGCCACCGGGGAGCTGTTTTTT. It codes for CASSLGWLAGATGELFF.

In this sample, this clonotype turned up a few times. The chain has TRBV14 and TRBJ2-1, with D possibly matching TRBD2 (6 bases). Trimming cost V 3 bases and J 12 bases, with 15 bases left between them. Per germline, CDR1 SGHDN and CDR2 FVKESK. CDR3 length: 13 amino acids. The CDR3 DNA reads as TGTGCCAGCAGCCAGGGCCCGCTAGCGAGGCAGTTCTTC. Amino acids: CASSQGPLARQFF.

The table lists this clonotype with many counts. The CDR3 nucleotides are TGTGCCAGCAGTTTGCAACTAGCTACCCACGAGCAGTACTTC. Its translation: CASSLQLATHEQYF. The J gene is TRBJ2-7, the V gene TRBV27, with a possible D match to TRBD2 (6 bases). The CDR3 has 14 amino acids. Germline CDR1 is MNHEY and CDR2 is SMNVEV (reference sequence). Trimming cost V 3 bases and J 5 bases, with 14 bases left between them.

CDR3 sequence: CASSPDSSRFYNEQFF. The CDR3 bases are TGTGCCAGCAGCCCAGACTCCTCCCGGTTTTACAATGAGCAGTTCTTC. The V call is TRBV7-3, the J call TRBJ2-1; D remains ambiguous. Germline-derived CDR1 and CDR2 are SGHTA and FQGTGA. V lost 5 bases to trimming and J lost 4 bases, with 18 bases between them. This CDR3 is 16 amino acids long.

The rearrangement uses TRBV29-1 and TRBJ2-6; D remains ambiguous. This CDR3 is built from 12 residues. V was pared by 4 bases and J by 4 bases, with 5 bases between. Germline V gene lookup returns CDR1 SQVTM and CDR2 ANQGSEA. Here the CDR3 DNA reads TGCAGCGTTGCCAGCGGGGCCAACGTCCTGACTTTC. Translated: CSVASGANVLTF. The full variable domain, with the rest looked up from reference TRBV29-1 and TRBJ2-6, is SAVISQKPSRDICQRGTSLTIQCQVDSQVTMMFWYRQQPGQSLTLIATANQGSEATYESGFVIDKFPISRPNLTFSTLTVSNMSPEDSSIYLCSVASGANVLTFGAGSRLTVL.

In its sample, this clonotype was seen a few times. The J gene is TRBJ2-7, the V gene TRBV4-3; 12 bases agree with TRBD2. V was pared by 3 bases and J by 4 bases, with 4 bases of the junction left unmatched. CDR3 length: 15 residues. The germline V gene has CDR1 LGHNA and CDR2 YSLEER. The CDR3 sequence: CASSQRTSGIYEQYF. CDR3 sequence (DNA): TGCGCCAGCAGCCAGAGGACTAGCGGGATATACGAGCAGTACTTC.

A few counts support this clonotype. J is TRBJ2-7 and V is TRBV5-5; tentatively, D is TRBD1 (6 bases). The CDR3 has 15 residues. CDR1 is SGHKS, CDR2 YYEKEE, per germline (reference sequence). The ends were cut back, 4 bases at V and 3 bases at J, with 17 bases in the middle. CDR3: CASSRIALDSYEQYF. In DNA form, the CDR3 reads TGTGCCAGCAGCCGGATAGCGTTGGACAGCTACGAGCAGTACTTC.

The chain couples TRBV7-2 to TRBJ2-2; the D gene is possibly TRBD2 (5 bases). The CDR3 spans 14 residues. CDR1 is SGHTA, CDR2 FQGNSA, per germline. V was trimmed by 11 bases and J by 5 bases, leaving 18 bases between them. The CDR3 loop is CASNVGSRTGELFF. The CDR3 DNA is TGTGCCTCGAATGTTGGGAGTCGGACCGGGGAGCTGTTTTTT.

The chain couples TRBV12-3 or TRBV12-4 to TRBJ2-1; no clear D. This CDR3 is built from 10 residues. Trimming cost V 2 bases and J 10 bases, with 3 bases left between them. The CDR3 DNA is TGTGCCAGCAGTTTATTCGAGCAGTTCTTC. Its translation: CASSLFEQFF.

This chain connects TRBV27 to TRBJ2-1; 12 bases align to TRBD2. The CDR3 is 17 amino acids. The J segment lost 2 bases and the V segment lost 5 bases, leaving 7 bases of the junction unmatched. The germline gives CDR1 MNHEY, CDR2 SMNVEV (reference sequence). The CDR3 loop reads CASSHGLAGIPYNEQFF. The CDR3 DNA is TGTGCCAGCAGTCACGGACTAGCGGGGATTCCCTACAATGAGCAGTTCTTC.

The chain is built from TRBV7-2 and TRBJ2-1; D possibly corresponds to TRBD2 (5 bases). This CDR3 has 14 residues. Trimming removed 2 bases at V and 2 bases at J, with 7 bases between. CDR1 and CDR2 from the germline V gene are SGHTA and FQGNSA. The DNA for the CDR3 is TGTGCCAGCAGCTTAACTAGGACCTACAATGAGCAGTTCTTC. Translating gives CASSLTRTYNEQFF.

The chain recombines TRBV7-6 with TRBJ2-3, with a weak D call TRBD2 (5 bases). This CDR3 has 15 amino acids. Per the germline V gene, CDR1 is SGHVS and CDR2 is FNYEAQ. The ends were cut back, 5 bases at V and 4 bases at J, with 16 bases in the middle. The CDR3 DNA follows: TGTGCCAGCAGCGCGAGAATAAGCGGTGCAGATACGCAGTATTTT. Amino acid sequence: CASSARISGADTQYF.

This chain connects TRBV7-9 to TRBJ2-7; D ambiguous. Germline V gene data show CDR1 as SEHNR and CDR2 as FQNEAQ (reference sequence). The length of the CDR3 is 11 residues. V was trimmed by 5 bases and J by 3 bases, leaving 5 bases between them. CDR3 loop: CASSADYEQYF. CDR3 sequence (DNA): TGTGCCAGCAGCGCAGACTACGAGCAGTACTTC.

The gene calls are TRBV20-1 and TRBJ2-7; D assignment may be TRBD1 or TRBD2 (5 bases each). The CDR3 is 13 amino acids. Germline CDR1 DFQATT, CDR2 SNEGSKA (reference sequence). Trimming shortened V by 0 bases and J by 3 bases, and 9 bases separated the two germline ends. CDR3 loop: CSAREGPDYEQYF. DNA for the CDR3: TGCAGTGCTAGAGAGGGACCTGACTACGAGCAGTACTTC.

V is TRBV5-6 and J is TRBJ2-2, with D possibly matching TRBD2 (6 bases). Per the germline V gene, CDR1 is SGHDT and CDR2 is YYEEEE. V was shortened by 4 bases and J by 5 bases, with 9 bases between the two germline ends. This CDR3 is 13 amino acids long. DNA for the CDR3: TGTGCCAGCAGCCCGGACTATACCGGGGAGCTGTTTTTT. It specifies CASSPDYTGELFF.

This clonotype was found a few times. The chain carries TRBV7-2 and TRBJ2-3; D gene unclear. Germline CDR1 reads SGHTA; CDR2 reads FQGNSA. The CDR3 runs to 14 residues. Trimming stripped 2 bases from V and 4 bases from J, with 10 bases between. Here the CDR3 reads CASSLQVSADTQYF. CDR3 in DNA: TGTGCCAGCAGCTTACAGGTGTCGGCAGATACGCAGTATTTT.

V is TRBV7-8 and J is TRBJ2-1; D possibly uses TRBD1 or TRBD2 (5 bases each). Per germline, CDR1 SGHVS and CDR2 FQNEAQ. The V gene lost 3 bases and the J gene lost 4 bases, with 13 bases spanning the gap. The CDR3 consists of 15 residues. CDR3 sequence reads: CASSFYGGRYNEQFF. The CDR3 coding sequence is TGTGCCAGCAGCTTTTATGGGGGAAGGTACAATGAGCAGTTCTTC.

The chain couples TRBV7-2 to TRBJ2-7, with TRBD2 matching 14 bases. This CDR3 spans 17 amino acids. Germline loops: CDR1 SGHTA, CDR2 FQGNSA. The junction had 9 bases not matched to a gene; V was cut back by 3 bases and J by 5 bases. In nucleotides, the CDR3 is TGTGCCAGCAGCTTTCGGGGGGGACTAGCGGGAGTCAACGAGCAGTACTTC. Residues: CASSFRGGLAGVNEQYF.

This chain links TRBV20-1 with TRBJ2-5; TRBD2 matches 11 bases. The J segment lost 3 bases and the V segment lost 2 bases, leaving 2 bases of the junction unmatched. Germline lookup yields CDR1 DFQATT and CDR2 SNEGSKA (reference sequence). CDR3 length equals 14 residues. The CDR3 nucleotides are TGCAGTGCTAGACCGGGACTAGCGGAAGAGACCCAGTACTTC. It translates to CSARPGLAEETQYF.

The rearrangement links TRBV28 to TRBJ1-2, with 7 bases identical to TRBD1. CDR1 and CDR2 from the germline V gene are MDHEN and SYDVKM. The CDR3 extends over 14 amino acids. The V and J ends lost 4 bases and 4 bases, in that order; junction bases with no gene match: 6. CDR3 residues: CASSSTGSPYGYTF. Here the CDR3 DNA reads TGTGCCAGCAGTTCGACAGGGAGCCCCTATGGCTACACCTTC.

The sample holds a few counts of this clonotype. V usage is TRBV29-1 and J usage is TRBJ2-5; 9 nucleotides agree with TRBD1. The V gene end was trimmed by 7 bases and the J gene end by 5 bases; junction bases not matched to a gene: 8. Germline loops: CDR1 SQVTM, CDR2 ANQGSEA. CDR3 size: 13 residues. The CDR3 reads CSAMGQGEETQYF. CDR3 sequence (DNA): TGCAGCGCGATGGGACAGGGAGAGGAGACCCAGTACTTC. The variable domain in full, completed from reference TRBV29-1 and TRBJ2-5, reads SAVISQKPSRDICQRGTSLTIQCQVDSQVTMMFWYRQQPGQSLTLIATANQGSEATYESGFVIDKFPISRPNLTFSTLTVSNMSPEDSSIYLCSAMGQGEETQYFGPGTRLLVL.

The chain has TRBV12-3 or TRBV12-4 and TRBJ1-4; D is possibly TRBD1 (5 bases). The CDR3 runs 13 residues. V lost 5 bases and J lost 11, with 15 bases in between. This chain's CDR3 is CASSLGIGDKLFF. Written as DNA, the CDR3 is TGTGCCAGCAGTCTAGGGATTGGGGACAAACTGTTTTTT.

The J gene is TRBJ2-1, the V gene TRBV11-2; unclear D gene. The CDR3 extends over 13 amino acids. Germline assignment: CDR1 SGHAT and CDR2 FQNNGV. The V end was cut by 1 base, the J end by 6 bases, with 7 bases between. The CDR3, as DNA: TGTGCCAGCAGCTTAGGAGGAACCAATGAGCAGTTCTTC. Translated: CASSLGGTNEQFF. Full variable domain (rest looked up from reference TRBV11-2 and TRBJ2-1): EAGVAQSPRYKIIEKRQSVAFWCNPISGHATLYWYQQILGQGPKLLIQFQNNGVVDDSQLPKDRFSAERLKGVDSTLKIQPAKLEDSAVYLCASSLGGTNEQFFGPGTRLTVL.

This clonotype was observed at least ten times. The gene calls are TRBV4-2 and TRBJ1-1; D gene ambiguous. CDR1 LGHNA and CDR2 YNFKEQ come from the germline V gene. Deletions cut 5 bases from V and 0 bases from J, with 16 bases between. The CDR3 extends over 16 amino acids. The CDR3 sequence: CASSAIVRSLNTEAFF. The CDR3 DNA sequence: TGTGCCAGCAGCGCTATCGTCAGGTCCTTGAACACTGAAGCTTTCTTT.